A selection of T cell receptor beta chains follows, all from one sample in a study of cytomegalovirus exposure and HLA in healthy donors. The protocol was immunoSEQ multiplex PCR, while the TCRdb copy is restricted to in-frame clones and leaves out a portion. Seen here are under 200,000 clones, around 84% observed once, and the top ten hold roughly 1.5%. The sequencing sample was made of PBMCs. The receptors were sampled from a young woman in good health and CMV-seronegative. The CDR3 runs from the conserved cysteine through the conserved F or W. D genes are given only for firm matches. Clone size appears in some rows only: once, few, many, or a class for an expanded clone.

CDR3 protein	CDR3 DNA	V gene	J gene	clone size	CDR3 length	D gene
CASSKTGIVVVTDTQYF	TGTGCCAGCAGTAAAACAGGGATCGTCGTTGTTACAGATACGCAGTATTTT	TRBV27	TRBJ2-3	NA	17	NA
CASSSPLSPLEQYF	TGTGCCAGCAGTTCCCCGTTGAGCCCTCTCGAGCAGTACTTC	TRBV27	TRBJ2-7	NA	14	NA
CASSSEHGRSEAFF	TGTGCCAGCAGCTCCGAACACGGGAGGTCTGAAGCTTTCTTT	TRBV7-2	TRBJ1-1	NA	14	NA
CASSTTGNTEAFF	TGTGCCAGCAGCACGACAGGGAACACTGAAGCTTTCTTT	TRBV9	TRBJ1-1	NA	13	NA
CASGLVTGGPTDTQYF	TGTGCTAGTGGTTTGGTGACGGGAGGGCCCACAGATACGCAGTATTTT	TRBV12-5	TRBJ2-3	NA	16	TRBD2
CASSFATQSRQGYEQYF	TGTGCCAGCAGTTTCGCTACGCAGTCCCGCCAGGGCTACGAGCAGTACTTC	TRBV27	TRBJ2-7	NA	17	NA
CASSSQGTTNEKLFF	TGTGCCAGCAGCTCGCAGGGGACGACTAATGAAAAACTGTTTTTT	TRBV7-2	TRBJ1-4	NA	15	NA
CASSALGGTTEAFF	TGTGCCAGCAGCGCACTAGGGGGTACGACTGAAGCTTTCTTT	TRBV9	TRBJ1-1	NA	14	NA
CASSGGQGVGYTF	TGTGCCAGCAGCGGAGGGCAGGGTGTAGGCTACACCTTC	TRBV28	TRBJ1-2	NA	13	NA
CASSVPTGGTDTQYF	TGTGCCAGCAGTGTCCCGACAGGGGGCACAGATACGCAGTATTTT	TRBV28	TRBJ2-3	NA	15	TRBD1
CSSRGTGIPPAGETQYF	TGCAGCTCCCGAGGGACAGGGATACCCCCGGCTGGAGAGACCCAGTACTTC	TRBV29-1	TRBJ2-5	NA	17	TRBD1
CASKGTSSGELFF	TGTGCCAGCAAGGGGACTAGCTCCGGGGAGCTGTTTTTT	TRBV2	TRBJ2-2	NA	13	TRBD2
CASSPPSGVYNEQFF	TGTGCCAGCAGCCCCCCTAGCGGGGTTTACAATGAGCAGTTCTTC	TRBV5-4	TRBJ2-1	NA	15	TRBD2
CASSAPGLAGSMYQETQYF	TGTGCCAGCAGCGCCCCGGGACTAGCGGGTTCCATGTACCAAGAGACCCAGTACTTC	TRBV11-2	TRBJ2-5	NA	19	TRBD2
CASRQRDFNTGELFF	TGTGCCAGCAGGCAAAGGGACTTTAACACCGGGGAGCTGTTTTTT	TRBV7-2	TRBJ2-2	NA	15	NA
CASSVTGDANYGYTF	TGTGCCAGCAGTGTCACAGGGGACGCTAACTATGGCTACACCTTC	TRBV2	TRBJ1-2	NA	15	TRBD1
CASSQDPTGTRDSPLHF	TGCGCCAGCAGCCAAGATCCGACAGGGACCAGGGATTCACCCCTCCACTTT	TRBV4-3	TRBJ1-6	NA	17	TRBD1
CASSQDPTGGLGAYEQYF	TGTGCCAGCAGCCAAGATCCGACAGGGGGACTTGGGGCCTACGAGCAGTACTTC	TRBV4-2	TRBJ2-7	once	18	TRBD1
CASSIRLGTLNTEAFF	TGTGCCAGTAGTATAAGATTAGGGACACTTAACACTGAAGCTTTCTTT	TRBV19	TRBJ1-1	NA	16	NA
CASSVGDRGDGYTF	TGTGCCAGCAGTGTAGGGGACAGGGGGGATGGCTACACCTTC	TRBV2	TRBJ1-2	NA	14	TRBD1
CAWSLGQGGEQFF	TGTGCCTGGAGTCTGGGACAGGGCGGGGAGCAGTTCTTC	TRBV30	TRBJ2-1	NA	13	TRBD1
CASSYRTNQDYGYTF	TGTGCCAGCAGCTATCGGACAAACCAGGACTATGGCTACACCTTC	TRBV7-2	TRBJ1-2	NA	15	NA
CASTESRGSGEKLFF	TGTGCCAGCACTGAATCAAGGGGTAGTGGGGAAAAACTGTTTTTT	TRBV2	TRBJ1-4	few	15	NA
CASSYFAGISSYEQYF	TGTGCCAGCAGTTACTTCGCAGGGATAAGCTCCTACGAGCAGTACTTC	TRBV7-2	TRBJ2-7	NA	16	NA
CASSLDPRNQPQHF	TGCGCCAGCAGCTTGGACCCACGGAATCAGCCCCAGCATTTT	TRBV5-1	TRBJ1-5	NA	14	NA
CASSGRGRNPYGYTF	TGTGCCAGCAGCGGCAGGGGCCGCAACCCTTATGGCTACACCTTC	TRBV5-6	TRBJ1-2	NA	15	NA
CASSFVRGGYGYTF	TGTGCCAGCAGTTTCGTAAGGGGAGGCTATGGCTACACCTTC	TRBV28	TRBJ1-2	once	14	NA
CASSFSGNTGELFF	TGTGCCAGCAGCTTTAGTGGGAACACCGGGGAGCTGTTTTTT	TRBV5-6	TRBJ2-2	few	14	NA
CAISRQGSPDTQYF	TGTGCCATCAGTAGACAGGGGTCCCCAGATACGCAGTATTTT	TRBV10-3	TRBJ2-3	NA	14	TRBD1
CASRYTSENTGELFF	TGTGCCAGCAGGTACACTAGCGAGAACACCGGGGAGCTGTTTTTT	TRBV6-5	TRBJ2-2	NA	15	TRBD2
CASRIATVANTGELFF	TGTGCCAGCAGAATCGCCACGGTCGCGAACACCGGGGAGCTGTTTTTT	TRBV27	TRBJ2-2	NA	16	NA
CAWSLDSSFMGYEQYF	TGTGCCTGGAGTTTAGACAGTAGCTTCATGGGCTACGAGCAGTACTTC	TRBV30	TRBJ2-7	NA	16	NA
CASMDRASYYNEQFF	TGTGCCAGCATGGACAGGGCTTCGTACTACAATGAGCAGTTCTTC	TRBV6-5	TRBJ2-1	once	15	TRBD1
CASSLWGLAGGGETQYF	TGTGCCAGCAGCTTGTGGGGACTAGCGGGAGGGGGGGAGACCCAGTACTTC	TRBV5-6	TRBJ2-5	NA	17	TRBD2
CASSQDSGVTYGYTF	TGCGCCAGCAGCCAAGATTCCGGGGTTACCTATGGCTACACCTTC	TRBV4-3	TRBJ1-2	NA	15	NA